Listed below are T cell receptor beta chains from one sample, sequenced in a study of control samples from healthy donors and cancer patients. The repertoire was sequenced with immunoSEQ multiplex PCR; TCRdb's copy has only in-frame clones and lacks some. The repertoire holds about 120,000 clones, around 88% seen once, with 3.4% in the top ten. Sequencing was performed on blood. The receptor set was obtained from a man in his forties in good health. The CDR3 runs from the conserved cysteine through the conserved F or W. The D gene is left open where the match is weak. Rows give clone size only sometimes, using once, few, many, or a class for an expanded clone.

cdr3_aa cdr3_nt clone_size j_call v_call d_call
CSPRRGGRYYEQYF TGCAGCCCCAGACGGGGGGGCAGATACTACGAGCAGTACTTC medium-sized TRBJ2-7 TRBV29-1 TRBD2
CASSSLTIQPQHF TGTGCCAGCAGTTCACTTACTATTCAGCCCCAGCATTTT NA TRBJ1-5 TRBV5-8 NA
CASSLNGAKQETQYF TGTGCCAGCAGCCTAAACGGGGCGAAACAAGAGACCCAGTACTTC NA TRBJ2-5 TRBV6-4 NA
CASSYRSGPNYGYTF TGTGCCAGCAGTTATAGGTCCGGACCTAACTATGGCTACACCTTC NA TRBJ1-2 TRBV6-5 NA
CASSLYGNSPLHF TGTGCCAGCAGCCTCTACGGCAATTCACCCCTCCACTTT NA TRBJ1-6 TRBV5-6 NA
CAWSHHRGILYEQYF TGTGCCTGGAGTCATCACAGGGGGATCCTGTACGAGCAGTACTTC NA TRBJ2-7 TRBV30 TRBD1
CASSQGGPYNSPLHF TGTGCCAGCAGTCAGGGAGGACCCTATAATTCACCCCTCCACTTT NA TRBJ1-6 TRBV2 NA
CASNFFSQGEQFF TGTGCCAGCAATTTCTTTAGCCAGGGTGAGCAGTTCTTC NA TRBJ2-1 TRBV5-8 NA
CASSPLADSWTF TGTGCCAGCTCACCACTCGCGGACTCATGGACCTTC NA TRBJ1-2 TRBV18 NA
CASSPGTGYPYEQYF TGTGCCAGCAGCCCCGGGACAGGGTACCCCTACGAGCAGTACTTC NA TRBJ2-7 TRBV9 TRBD1
CASRETYLGYTF TGTGCCAGCAGAGAGACTTATTTAGGCTACACCTTC NA TRBJ1-2 TRBV7-9 NA
CASSASGTGGNSPLHF TGTGCCAGCAGCGCGTCCGGGACAGGGGGAAATTCACCCCTCCACTTT NA TRBJ1-6 TRBV9 TRBD1
CASSAAGFPNYGYTF TGTGCCAGCAGTGCAGCTGGCTTTCCAAACTATGGCTACACCTTC NA TRBJ1-2 TRBV6-1 NA
CASSSREPGSTYEQYF TGTGCCAGCAGCTCCCGGGAGCCAGGTTCCACCTACGAGCAGTACTTC NA TRBJ2-7 TRBV7-9 NA
CASSTPPEGYNYGYTF TGTGCCAGCAGCACACCCCCCGAGGGGTACAACTATGGCTACACCTTC NA TRBJ1-2 TRBV11-3 NA
CASSGAGGPDTQYF TGTGCCAGCAGTGGAGCGGGGGGGCCCGATACGCAGTATTTT NA TRBJ2-3 TRBV25-1 TRBD2
CASRGNRGAYEQYF TGTGCCAGCAGAGGAAACAGGGGGGCCTACGAGCAGTACTTC once TRBJ2-7 TRBV7-2 TRBD1
CASSFVEAFF TGTGCCAGCAGCTTTGTTGAAGCTTTCTTT NA TRBJ1-1 TRBV7-9 NA
CASSQSTYIGNSPLHF TGTGCCAGCAGCCAATCCACGTACATTGGCAATTCACCCCTCCACTTT NA TRBJ1-6 TRBV6-2/TRBV6-3 NA
CASSLRTDNYGYTF TGTGCCAGCAGTCTGAGGACAGATAACTATGGCTACACCTTC once TRBJ1-2 TRBV2 NA
CASRPSTVSGNTIYF TGTGCCAGCAGACCCTCGACAGTCTCTGGAAACACCATATATTTT once TRBJ1-3 TRBV25-1 NA
CSASDRAFGNTIYF TGCAGTGCTAGTGACAGGGCGTTCGGAAACACCATATATTTT few TRBJ1-3 TRBV20-1 TRBD1
CASSQTGQTSADTQYF TGTGCCAGCAGCCAGACGGGACAGACATCCGCAGATACGCAGTATTTT few TRBJ2-3 TRBV7-2 TRBD1
CASSERQGNQPQHF TGTGCCAGCAGTGAACGACAGGGGAATCAGCCCCAGCATTTT few TRBJ1-5 TRBV2 TRBD1
CASKQTGTDYGYTF TGTGCCAGCAAACAAACCGGGACGGACTATGGCTACACCTTC NA TRBJ1-2 TRBV27 NA
CASSLEGSINNEQFF TGTGCCAGCAGCTTAGAGGGTAGCATCAACAATGAGCAGTTCTTC NA TRBJ2-1 TRBV7-8 NA
CASSSEQGRGGYTF TGTGCCAGCAGCTCGGAACAGGGTAGGGGTGGCTACACCTTC NA TRBJ1-2 TRBV7-8 NA
CASSQDLYRTGRNQPQHF TGCGCCAGCAGCCAAGATCTATACCGGACAGGGAGGAATCAGCCCCAGCATTTT NA TRBJ1-5 TRBV4-3 TRBD1
CASSELENQPQHF TGTGCCAGCAGTGAATTGGAGAATCAGCCCCAGCATTTT few TRBJ1-5 TRBV6-1 NA
CATSRPFGQSPYEQYF TGTGCCACCAGCAGACCTTTCGGACAGAGCCCCTACGAGCAGTACTTC NA TRBJ2-7 TRBV15 NA
CASSEGEAFF TGTGCCAGCAGCGAGGGTGAAGCTTTCTTT NA TRBJ1-1 TRBV6-5 NA
CASSSLEQGARGGYTF TGTGCCAGCAGCTCACTCGAACAGGGGGCTCGGGGTGGCTACACCTTC NA TRBJ1-2 TRBV7-9 TRBD1
CATSRGQDNEQFF TGTGCCACCAGCAGAGGACAGGACAATGAGCAGTTCTTC NA TRBJ2-1 TRBV15 NA
CASRIRQGGSNQPQHF TGTGCCAGTAGGATTCGACAGGGGGGAAGCAATCAGCCCCAGCATTTT NA TRBJ1-5 TRBV19 TRBD1
CASSLADRVTGELFF TGTGCCAGCAGCTTAGCGGACAGGGTCACCGGGGAGCTGTTTTTT NA TRBJ2-2 TRBV7-8 TRBD1
CASSEAGTPQKGYTF TGTGCCAGCAGTGAAGCCGGGACACCTCAGAAGGGCTACACCTTC NA TRBJ1-2 TRBV25-1 NA
CASSPGQIQLSNQPQHF TGTGCCAGCAGCCCAGGACAGATCCAGCTCAGCAATCAGCCCCAGCATTTT NA TRBJ1-5 TRBV5-8 NA
CASSGRQGNEQFF TGTGCCAGCAGTGGAAGACAGGGGAATGAGCAGTTCTTC NA TRBJ2-1 TRBV2 TRBD1
CASSNGRKNTEAFF TGTGCCAGCAGCAACGGACGTAAGAACACTGAAGCTTTCTTT once TRBJ1-1 TRBV21-1 NA
CASSQDPGDRQNF TGCGCCAGCAGCCAAGATCCCGGGGACAGACAAAACTTC NA TRBJ2-7 TRBV4-1 TRBD1